A selection of T cell receptor beta chains follows, all from one sample in a study of blood T cell repertoires in COVID-19. Measured with immunoSEQ multiplex PCR; TCRdb has only the in-frame clones, and not every one. The sample lists 200,000 to 300,000 clones; 80% to 85% were seen once. Sequenced sample: peripheral blood. The receptors derive from a man between 60 and 75 years old with acute or convalescent COVID-19. Both conserved end residues are part of each CDR3. Each record gives: J gene, clone size, V gene, D gene, CDR3 protein, CDR3 DNA. The D gene is left open where the match is weak. Clone size is not always given. Where it is, it says once, few, many or a class for expanded clones.

j_gene: TRBJ2-2
abundance: .
v_gene: TRBV6-2/TRBV6-3
d_gene: .
CDR3aa: CASSSRGMVPGELFF
CDR3nt: TGTGCCAGCAGTTCTAGGGGGATGGTGCCCGGGGAGCTGTTTTTT

j_gene: TRBJ1-1
abundance: once
v_gene: TRBV7-2
d_gene: TRBD1
CDR3aa: CASSLAGTGLTEAFF
CDR3nt: TGTGCCAGCAGCTTAGCCGGGACAGGGCTCACTGAAGCTTTCTTT

j_gene: TRBJ1-5
abundance: .
v_gene: TRBV28
d_gene: TRBD1
CDR3aa: CASSLSGGIGQPQHF
CDR3nt: TGTGCCAGCAGTTTATCAGGGGGAATAGGACAGCCCCAGCATTTT

j_gene: TRBJ2-6
abundance: .
v_gene: TRBV18
d_gene: .
CDR3aa: CASSPQGRERTGANVLTF
CDR3nt: TGTGCCAGCTCACCACAAGGCAGGGAAAGGACTGGGGCCAACGTCCTGACTTTC

j_gene: TRBJ1-1
abundance: .
v_gene: TRBV30
d_gene: .
CDR3aa: CARTAGAMNTEAFF
CDR3nt: TGTGCCCGGACGGCGGGCGCCATGAACACTGAAGCTTTCTTT

j_gene: TRBJ1-5
abundance: .
v_gene: TRBV28
d_gene: .
CDR3aa: CASSRVVGGQPQHF
CDR3nt: TGTGCCAGCAGCCGGGTGGTGGGTGGACAGCCCCAGCATTTT

j_gene: TRBJ1-5
abundance: .
v_gene: TRBV19
d_gene: .
CDR3aa: CASRALQENQPQHF
CDR3nt: TGTGCCAGTAGGGCGTTACAGGAGAATCAGCCCCAGCATTTT

j_gene: TRBJ2-1
abundance: .
v_gene: TRBV6-4
d_gene: TRBD2
CDR3aa: CASSDGRGTYNEQFF
CDR3nt: TGTGCCAGCAGTGACGGGCGGGGGACTTACAATGAGCAGTTCTTC

j_gene: TRBJ2-1
abundance: .
v_gene: TRBV6-4
d_gene: .
CDR3aa: CASSPSSSKVVGEQFF
CDR3nt: TGTGCCAGCAGTCCGAGTTCATCAAAAGTCGTCGGTGAGCAGTTCTTC

j_gene: TRBJ1-3
abundance: few
v_gene: TRBV10-2
d_gene: .
CDR3aa: CASRQSQRNTIYF
CDR3nt: TGCGCCAGCAGACAGTCACAAAGAAACACCATATATTTT

j_gene: TRBJ2-3
abundance: .
v_gene: TRBV6-4
d_gene: .
CDR3aa: CASIWRGPRCTDTQYF
CDR3nt: TGTGCCAGCATATGGCGGGGACCCCGCTGCACAGATACGCAGTATTTT

j_gene: TRBJ2-7
abundance: .
v_gene: TRBV9
d_gene: .
CDR3aa: CASSVSESSYEQYF
CDR3nt: TGTGCCAGCAGCGTTAGCGAAAGCTCCTACGAGCAGTACTTC

j_gene: TRBJ1-6
abundance: .
v_gene: TRBV2
d_gene: TRBD1
CDR3aa: CASSRDSLGNSPLHF
CDR3nt: TGTGCCAGCAGTAGGGACAGCTTAGGTAATTCACCCCTCCACTTT

j_gene: TRBJ2-4
abundance: .
v_gene: TRBV4-1
d_gene: TRBD2
CDR3aa: CASSQRTSGGARVAKNIQYF
CDR3nt: TGCGCCAGCAGCCAAAGGACTAGCGGGGGGGCCCGGGTAGCCAAAAACATTCAGTACTTC

j_gene: TRBJ2-1
abundance: .
v_gene: TRBV10-2
d_gene: .
CDR3aa: CASSDTGSGIF
CDR3nt: TGCGCCAGCAGTGACACAGGTAGTGGGATCTTC

j_gene: TRBJ2-2
abundance: .
v_gene: TRBV25-1
d_gene: TRBD1
CDR3aa: CASSTGGSHTGELFF
CDR3nt: TGTGCCAGCAGCACAGGGGGGAGTCACACCGGGGAGCTGTTTTTT

j_gene: TRBJ2-1
abundance: .
v_gene: TRBV4-3
d_gene: .
CDR3aa: CASSQFVYNEQFF
CDR3nt: TGCGCCAGCAGCCAATTCGTATACAATGAGCAGTTCTTC

j_gene: TRBJ2-5
abundance: .
v_gene: TRBV6-5
d_gene: .
CDR3aa: CASSSSDRAKSLYF
CDR3nt: TGTGCCAGCAGTTCATCCGACAGAGCCAAGAGTTTGTACTTC

j_gene: TRBJ1-4
abundance: .
v_gene: TRBV6-5
d_gene: TRBD1
CDR3aa: CASSSGTGRGEKLFF
CDR3nt: TGTGCCAGCAGTTCCGGGACAGGGAGGGGTGAAAAACTGTTTTTT

j_gene: TRBJ2-7
abundance: .
v_gene: TRBV5-1
d_gene: TRBD2
CDR3aa: CASSLGLAGARYEQYF
CDR3nt: TGCGCCAGCAGCCTGGGACTAGCGGGAGCTCGGTACGAGCAGTACTTC

j_gene: TRBJ1-5
abundance: .
v_gene: TRBV7-9
d_gene: .
CDR3aa: CASSLGAGVNNQPQHF
CDR3nt: TGTGCCAGCAGCTTAGGGGCAGGGGTTAACAATCAGCCCCAGCATTTT

j_gene: TRBJ2-5
abundance: .
v_gene: TRBV13
d_gene: .
CDR3aa: CASSFASQETQYF
CDR3nt: TGTGCCAGCAGCTTCGCCAGCCAAGAGACCCAGTACTTC

j_gene: TRBJ1-6
abundance: .
v_gene: TRBV4-1
d_gene: TRBD1
CDR3aa: CASSQVSAGGRSPLHF
CDR3nt: TGCGCCAGCAGCCAAGTTTCGGCAGGGGGCAGATCACCCCTCCACTTT

j_gene: TRBJ1-2
abundance: .
v_gene: TRBV29-1
d_gene: TRBD1
CDR3aa: CSVVTGQGAPLYGYTF
CDR3nt: TGCAGCGTTGTTACGGGACAGGGGGCTCCACTCTATGGCTACACCTTC

j_gene: TRBJ2-5
abundance: once
v_gene: TRBV7-3
d_gene: .
CDR3aa: CASSLRGWQEETQYF
CDR3nt: TGTGCCAGCAGCTTAAGAGGGTGGCAGGAAGAGACCCAGTACTTC

j_gene: TRBJ2-1
abundance: few
v_gene: TRBV27
d_gene: TRBD2
CDR3aa: CASSFPGGRAQFF
CDR3nt: TGTGCCAGCAGTTTCCCGGGCGGGAGGGCGCAGTTCTTC

j_gene: TRBJ1-6
abundance: .
v_gene: TRBV5-1
d_gene: .
CDR3aa: CASSLDRVPSPLHF
CDR3nt: TGCGCCAGCAGCTTGGACAGGGTCCCCTCACCCCTCCACTTT

j_gene: TRBJ2-4
abundance: .
v_gene: TRBV19
d_gene: TRBD1
CDR3aa: CASSPGTGKVLAKNIQYF
CDR3nt: TGTGCCAGTAGCCCCGGGACAGGAAAAGTCTTAGCCAAAAACATTCAGTACTTC

j_gene: TRBJ1-5
abundance: .
v_gene: TRBV19
d_gene: TRBD1
CDR3aa: CASSLSAGTAPANQPQHF
CDR3nt: TGTGCCAGTAGTCTCAGCGCCGGGACAGCCCCCGCAAATCAGCCCCAGCATTTT

j_gene: TRBJ2-7
abundance: .
v_gene: TRBV18
d_gene: TRBD1
CDR3aa: CASSRGQGPFAEQYF
CDR3nt: TGTGCCAGCTCTCGCGGACAGGGCCCGTTCGCCGAGCAGTACTTC

j_gene: TRBJ2-2
abundance: .
v_gene: TRBV24-1
d_gene: .
CDR3aa: CATSDTSRREGLFF
CDR3nt: TGTGCCACCAGTGATACCTCCAGGCGGGAAGGGCTGTTTTTT

j_gene: TRBJ1-1
abundance: once
v_gene: TRBV19
d_gene: .
CDR3aa: CASSIGGANTEAFF
CDR3nt: TGTGCCAGTAGTATAGGGGGAGCTAACACTGAAGCTTTCTTT

j_gene: TRBJ2-7
abundance: .
v_gene: TRBV12-3/TRBV12-4
d_gene: .
CDR3aa: CASRSGAYEQYF
CDR3nt: TGTGCCAGCCGTTCCGGGGCCTACGAGCAGTACTTC

j_gene: TRBJ1-5
abundance: .
v_gene: TRBV2
d_gene: TRBD1
CDR3aa: CASRDTGQAQPQHF
CDR3nt: TGTGCCAGCAGGGATACGGGACAGGCCCAGCCCCAGCATTTT

j_gene: TRBJ2-3
abundance: .
v_gene: TRBV7-2
d_gene: TRBD2
CDR3aa: CASSFSSGRTDTQYF
CDR3nt: TGTGCCAGCAGCTTCTCTAGCGGGAGGACAGATACGCAGTATTTT